The subject of this entry is one T cell receptor (beta chain). Between the trimmed V and J ends, which lost 8 bases and 1 base, there was a span of 17 bases. CDR3 length equals 15 residues. Germline lookup yields CDR1 MDHEN and CDR2 SYDVKM. The sample originates from a study of CD8 T cells in ankylosing spondylitis. For TCR beta, libraries came from quantitative 5'-RACE with molecular barcodes. Via MiXCR, TCRdb re-called the 5' RACE reads, giving one row per CDR3 protein. The sample lists hundreds of thousands of distinct CDR3 sequences, approximately 22% occurring once. The source is a male donor with ankylosing spondylitis or in good health (not recorded which). This sequence joins TRBV28 and TRBJ1-1; the D gene is possibly TRBD1 (6 bases). Sequenced sample: blood, either unsorted or a sorted T cell fraction (not recorded which). This CDR3 is CASAPWGHENTEAFF. CDR3 nucleotides: TGTGCCAGCGCCCCATGGGGACACGAGAACACTGAAGCTTTCTTT.